This T cell receptor (beta chain) was recovered during a study of T-cell memory formation after mild COVID-19. On this clonotype itself: Its target is unknown.

The CDR3 loop spans 14 amino acids. V was pared by 8 bases and J by 6 bases, with 9 bases of the junction left unmatched. Germline values: CDR1 SGHAT, CDR2 FQDESV (reference sequence). TCRdb re-derived calls from the 5' RACE reads in MiXCR, one entry per CDR3 protein. The repertoire holds around 340,000 distinct CDR3 sequences, with roughly 13% as singletons. Findings and limits, study-wide: Clones that contracted from day 15 to 85 were balanced CD4/CD8, while later expanders leaned CD4+. Pre-infection memory showed some responding clones, and this suggested that cross-reactive memory joined. Among CD4+ contracting clones, most were CM and EM, and CD8+ ones EMRA. Day 37-peaking second-wave clones had unconfirmed SARS-CoV-2 specificity.

Sequencing was carried out using PBMCs or a T cell subset sorted from them (not recorded which). This chain connects TRBV11-1 to TRBJ1-4; 7 nucleotides match TRBD1. The receptor's source is a man between 18 and 35 years old who had mild COVID-19 (a few samples of this study predate the infection). Cell type and time point are not known. CDR3 sequence reads: CASSQQGRDEKLFF. CDR3 nucleotide sequence: TGTGCCAGCTCGCAACAGGGGAGGGATGAAAAACTGTTTTTT.